These 23 T cell receptor beta chains originate from one sample sequenced in a study of shared clonotypes between healthy human individuals. Only CD45RO-negative cells positively selected for CCR7 counted as naive CD8 cells, so terminally differentiated effector memory CD45RA+ cells were excluded. Libraries were prepared by immunoSEQ multiplex PCR; TCRdb keeps only in-frame clonotypes and omits some of them. The repertoire holds millions of clones, approximately 94% seen once, with approximately 1.2% in the top ten. Sequenced: naive CD8+ T cells sorted from blood. The receptors stem from a man younger than 35 in good health.

As concerns this clone: The junction and the germline gene differ at one end; a read error may be behind it. The rearrangement links TRBV5-1 to TRBJ2-3; D ambiguous. Germline CDR1 is SGHRS and CDR2 is YFSETQ. The CDR3 has 9 residues. In DNA, the CDR3 is TGTCGGGGCACAGATACGCAGTATTTT. This translates into CRGTDTQYF.

The rearrangement joins TRBV29-1 to TRBJ2-3; D is uncertain. The germline gives CDR1 SQVTM, CDR2 ANQGSEA. This CDR3 region has 13 residues. The V gene lost 5 bases and the J gene lost 1 base, with 10 bases spanning the gap. CDR3: CSVFGQGTDTQYF. The CDR3 DNA follows: TGCAGCGTTTTCGGGCAGGGCACAGATACGCAGTATTTT.

The V call is TRBV13, the J call TRBJ2-2; 7 bases line up with TRBD2. Germline V gene lookup returns CDR1 PRHDT and CDR2 FYEKMQ (reference sequence). V shed 5 bases, J shed 1 base, and the junction held 7 bases outside the gene matches. The CDR3 sequence is 16 residues long. This CDR3 reads CASSPRASGNTGELFF. CDR3 sequence (DNA): TGTGCCAGCAGCCCGCGGGCTAGCGGGAACACCGGGGAGCTGTTTTTT.

The V call is TRBV5-8, the J call TRBJ1-6, with D possibly TRBD1 on 5 matching bases. The CDR3 is 14 residues long. V was clipped by 1 base and J by 8 bases, with 10 bases between them. Germline CDR1 and CDR2: SGHTS and YDEGEE. CDR3 amino acids: CASSLWGVDSPLHF. In DNA, the CDR3 is TGTGCCAGCAGCTTGTGGGGGGTGGATTCACCCCTCCACTTT. Variable domain in full (rest from reference TRBV5-8 and TRBJ1-6): EAGVTQSPTHLIKTRGQQATLRCSPISGHTSVYWYQQALGLGLQFLLWYDEGEERNRGNFPPRFSGRQFPNYSSELNVNALELEDSALYLCASSLWGVDSPLHFGNGTRLTVT.

This clone was picked up a small number of times. This same CDR3 is encoded by further DNA sequences in the sample. The chain is built from TRBV28 and TRBJ2-7; 9 bases are a match to TRBD1. CDR1 and CDR2 (germline): MDHEN, SYDVKM. Trimming removed 2 bases from V and 3 bases from J; junction bases left unmatched: 2. This CDR3 is built from 14 residues. The CDR3 spells CASSLRDRDYEQYF. CDR3 nucleotide sequence: TGTGCCAGCAGTTTAAGGGACAGGGACTACGAGCAGTACTTC.

About this clone: Other DNA sequences of this sample code for an identical CDR3. V and J are TRBV27 and TRBJ1-1; D may be TRBD1 (6 bases). Germline V gene lookup returns CDR1 MNHEY and CDR2 SMNVEV (reference sequence). V lost 6 bases and J lost 1, with 12 bases in between. The CDR3 sequence is 14 residues long. Here the CDR3 DNA reads TGTGCCAGCAGCCTAAGGACAGCGAACACTGAAGCTTTCTTT. It specifies CASSLRTANTEAFF.

The chain uses TRBV28 and TRBJ2-7; D call uncertain. The CDR3 contains 12 residues. Germline-derived CDR1 and CDR2 are MDHEN and SYDVKM. With 6 bases removed from V and 7 bases from J, the gap between germline ends came to 13 bases. The CDR3 sequence: CASRSPYWEQYF. The CDR3 DNA reads as TGTGCCAGCAGATCCCCGTATTGGGAGCAGTACTTC.

The chain employs TRBV13 and TRBJ2-3; TRBD2 aligns across 8 bases. CDR3 length: 14 residues. CDR1 PRHDT and CDR2 FYEKMQ come from the germline V gene (reference sequence). J was trimmed by 4 bases and V by 4 bases; bases with no gene match: 4. Here the CDR3 DNA reads TGTGCCAGCAGCTCGGGACTAGTGGCAGATACGCAGTATTTT. Amino acid sequence: CASSSGLVADTQYF.

The chain recombines TRBV6-5 with TRBJ2-5; TRBD2 matches 10 bases. Germline loops: CDR1 MNHEY, CDR2 SVGAGI. This CDR3 comprises 16 residues. After removal of 4 bases from V and 2 bases from J, the junction contained 7 bases not matched to a gene. As DNA, the CDR3 is TGTGCCAGCAGTTCATCACTAGCGGGGTGGCAAGAGACCCAGTACTTC. Translated, it gives CASSSSLAGWQETQYF.

J is TRBJ2-3 and V is TRBV29-1, with 7 bases identical to TRBD2. CDR3 length equals 16 residues. CDR1 and CDR2 (germline): SQVTM, ANQGSEA. Unmatched junction bases numbered 10, after V lost 0 bases and J lost 4 bases. The CDR3: CSVEDLGTIRPDTQYF. CDR3 bases: TGCAGCGTTGAAGATCTTGGGACTATAAGACCAGATACGCAGTATTTT.

As to this clone: Other DNA sequences within the sample encode an identical CDR3. V is TRBV11-2 and J is TRBJ2-5; D ambiguous. The CDR3 loop spans 15 amino acids. Germline CDR1 SGHAT, CDR2 FQNNGV. V was trimmed by 0 bases and J by 1 base, leaving 9 bases between them. CDR3 coding DNA: TGTGCCAGCAGCTTAGATTGGTCAGTCCAAGAGACCCAGTACTTC. Translation gives CASSLDWSVQETQYF.

The chain has TRBV27 and TRBJ2-3; possibly TRBD2 for D (5 bases). Looked up from germline, CDR1 is MNHEY and CDR2 is SMNVEV (reference sequence). This CDR3 is built from 16 residues. V was pared by 5 bases and J by 2 bases, with 17 bases between. This CDR3 reads CASSPYAGGPTDTQYF. Written as DNA, the CDR3 is TGTGCCAGCAGTCCCTACGCGGGCGGGCCCACAGATACGCAGTATTTT.

The rearrangement links TRBV4-1 to TRBJ1-5, with 9 bases aligning to TRBD1. Germline trimming cut 2 bases from V and 5 bases from J; bases unmatched to any gene: 10. The CDR3 sequence is 17 residues long. The V gene's germline CDR1 is MGHRA and CDR2 YSYEKL. The CDR3 sequence: CASSQTSGTGIDQPQHF. CDR3 bases: TGCGCCAGCAGCCAAACGTCCGGGACAGGGATCGATCAGCCCCAGCATTTT.

The chain employs TRBV19 and TRBJ1-5, with D hard to call. The CDR3 length is 14 residues. Per the germline V gene, CDR1 is LNHDA and CDR2 is SQIVND (reference sequence). V dropped 4 bases and J dropped 4 bases, with 11 bases sitting between them. In DNA form, the CDR3 reads TGTGCCAGTAGTACCCCTCAGGATAATCAGCCCCAGCATTTT. Protein: CASSTPQDNQPQHF.

V usage is TRBV10-1 and J usage is TRBJ1-2; D is uncertain. The CDR3 consists of 19 residues. The V gene lost 0 bases and the J gene lost 0 bases, with 20 bases spanning the gap. Per germline, CDR1 WNHNN and CDR2 SYGVQD (reference sequence). CDR3 protein: CASSESRRAAKFSNYGYTF. The CDR3, as DNA: TGCGCCAGCAGTGAGTCGAGAAGGGCCGCCAAGTTCTCTAACTATGGCTACACCTTC.

This chain connects TRBV7-9 to TRBJ2-2; tentative D call: TRBD1 (6 bases). CDR3 length equals 16 residues. With 3 bases removed from V and 0 bases from J, the gap between germline ends came to 11 bases. CDR1 is SEHNR and CDR2 is FQNEAQ in the germline V gene (reference sequence). CDR3 in amino acids: CASSFQGQANTGELFF. The CDR3 DNA reads as TGTGCCAGCAGCTTTCAGGGACAAGCGAACACCGGGGAGCTGTTTTTT.

The rearrangement links TRBV7-6 to TRBJ1-1, with D uncertain. CDR3 size: 19 residues. The germline gives CDR1 SGHVS, CDR2 FNYEAQ. V was shortened by 1 base and J by 1 base, with 22 bases between the two germline ends. The CDR3 reads CASSLETVVTDGTNTEAFF. CDR3 DNA sequence: TGTGCCAGCAGCTTAGAGACCGTAGTAACGGACGGAACGAACACTGAAGCTTTCTTT.

In the case of this clone: The same CDR3 can be traced to other DNA sequences in this sample. The chain employs TRBV5-4 and TRBJ1-2; the D gene is possibly TRBD1 (5 bases). Germline V CDR1 and CDR2: SGHNT, YYREEE (reference sequence). The CDR3 length is 13 residues. Trimming cost V 2 bases and J 6 bases, with 11 bases left between them. CDR3 sequence reads: CASSFTGSDGYTF. The CDR3, as DNA: TGTGCCAGCAGCTTTACAGGTTCGGATGGCTACACCTTC.

V usage is TRBV11-2 and J usage is TRBJ2-7, with 12 bases identical to TRBD2. Germline-derived CDR1 and CDR2 are SGHAT and FQNNGV. CDR3 length: 19 residues. V was pared by 4 bases and J by 6 bases, with 19 bases of the junction left unmatched. CDR3 sequence: CASSSTHTGMRTSGTEQYF. CDR3 DNA: TGTGCCAGCAGCTCCACCCACACCGGAATGAGGACTAGCGGGACCGAGCAGTACTTC.

The rearrangement links TRBV23-1 to TRBJ1-5; D not resolved. TRBV23-1 is identified as an open reading frame with a role that is uncertain. The V end lost 4 bases, the J end lost 5 bases, and 3 bases lay between the germline ends. The CDR3 spans 11 residues. The CDR3 coding sequence is TGCGCCAGCAGTCCGGATCAGCCCCAGCATTTT. It specifies CASSPDQPQHF.

The chain uses TRBV2 and TRBJ2-1, with TRBD2 matching over 7 bases. Germline V gene sequence: CDR1 SNHLY, CDR2 FYNNEI. The ends lost 3 bases at V and 3 bases at J; junction bases unmatched: 2. The length of the CDR3 is 14 residues. The CDR3, as DNA: TGTGCCAGCAGTGAGGGGGAGGGCTACAATGAGCAGTTCTTC. This gives the protein CASSEGEGYNEQFF.

This clone was seen more than once but under ten times. This sequence joins TRBV7-2 and TRBJ2-7, with 9 bases aligning to TRBD2. J was trimmed by 0 bases and V by 4 bases; bases with no gene match: 4. CDR1 is SGHTA and CDR2 is FQGNSA in the germline V gene. This CDR3 is 15 amino acids long. The CDR3 coding sequence is TGTGCCAGCAGCTCCGGACTAGCGCACTCCTACGAGCAGTACTTC. Amino acid sequence: CASSSGLAHSYEQYF.

The chain employs TRBV7-9 and TRBJ1-5, with D hard to call. CDR1 SEHNR and CDR2 FQNEAQ come from the germline V gene (reference sequence). The length of the CDR3 is 14 residues. V gave up 4 bases and J gave up 3 bases, with 10 bases separating them. CDR3 loop: CASSSGRINQPQHF. CDR3 nucleotides: TGTGCCAGCAGCTCCGGACGGATCAATCAGCCCCAGCATTTT.